The 7 T cell receptor beta chains below were found in one sample sequenced in a study of Ad26.COV2.S vaccination and SARS-CoV-2 variants (TCRdb year 2021). Libraries were made using the immunoSEQ multiplex PCR assay. Not all clones reach the TCRdb copy of this immuneACCESS table, which keeps in-frame sequences only. Checked studies attribute under half of the gap to unresolved V genes and leave the rest unexplained. This sample is represented by about 350,000 clones; about 89% of them were singletons. The ten biggest clones cover about 5% of the sample. Sample treatment or condition, as interpreted from the label and publication: some 19 received Ad26.COV2.S at low or high dose, single or two shots; roughly five received placebo; per-sample allocation not given. For vaccine and placebo recipients, repertoires were sequenced using samples collected on day 63 after the first injection. The sequences come from peripheral blood, collected in a trial of Ad26.COV2.S vaccine versus placebo. These receptors originate from a person aged 18 to 65 who received the Ad26.COV2.S COVID-19 vaccine or a placebo.

V and J are TRBV7-9 and TRBJ2-2; 8 bases are a match to TRBD1. The germline gives CDR1 SEHNR, CDR2 FQNEAQ (reference sequence). The CDR3 length is 16 residues. The V segment lost 4 bases and the J segment 3 bases; nucleotides outside the gene matches: 7. As DNA, the CDR3 is TGTGCCAGCAGCTCCGACAGGGGCGAACACACCGGGGAGCTGTTTTTT. It is translated as CASSSDRGEHTGELFF. The full variable domain, its missing parts supplied by reference TRBV7-9 and TRBJ2-2, is DTGVSQNPRHKITKRGQNVTFRCDPISEHNRLYWYRQTLGQGPEFLTYFQNEAQLEKSRLLSDRFSAERPKGSFSTLEIQRTEQGDSAMYLCASSSDRGEHTGELFFGEGSRLTVL.

This chain uses TRBV4-1 with TRBJ2-1; the match to TRBD2 covers 9 bases. Looked up from germline, CDR1 is MGHRA and CDR2 is YSYEKL. This CDR3 is built from 17 residues. Losses at the gene ends were 4 bases for V and 2 bases for J; bases not matched to a gene: 9. CDR3 residues: CASSLVLAGAAYNEQFF. The CDR3 DNA follows: TGCGCCAGCAGCCTCGTCTTAGCGGGAGCTGCCTACAATGAGCAGTTCTTC.

This clone has just a few counts. The chain couples TRBV7-9 to TRBJ2-5; 7 bases align to TRBD2. Germline trimming cut 8 bases from V and 2 bases from J; bases unmatched to any gene: 8. The CDR3 consists of 14 residues. Germline-derived CDR1 and CDR2 are SEHNR and FQNEAQ (reference sequence). The CDR3 DNA sequence: TGTGCCAGCTGCCGAAGCGGGGTTCAAGAGACCCAGTACTTC. It specifies CASCRSGVQETQYF.

The V gene is TRBV9, the J gene TRBJ2-2, with 12 bases that match TRBD2. This CDR3 comprises 16 residues. V trimming: 4 bases; J trimming: 6 bases; junction bases outside the gene matches: 7. Looked up from germline, CDR1 is SGDLS and CDR2 is YYNGEE. Here the CDR3 reads CASSTRLAGAPGELFF. The DNA for the CDR3 is TGTGCCAGCAGCACCAGACTAGCGGGAGCTCCCGGGGAGCTGTTTTTT.

This chain uses TRBV20-1 with TRBJ1-1; D call uncertain. V was pared by 3 bases and J by 7 bases, with 3 bases between. Per the germline V gene, CDR1 is DFQATT and CDR2 is SNEGSKA (reference sequence). This CDR3 has 9 amino acids. CDR3 loop: CSASLEAFF. DNA of the CDR3: TGCAGTGCTAGTCTTGAAGCTTTCTTT.

This chain joins TRBV4-1 and TRBJ2-5; 8 nucleotides align to TRBD1. The CDR3 consists of 17 residues. Trimming at V came to 1 base and at J to 2 bases, leaving 9 bases not matched to a gene. The germline V gene has CDR1 MGHRA and CDR2 YSYEKL. The CDR3 is CASSQGNRGSGQETQYF. The CDR3 nucleotides read TGCGCCAGCAGCCAAGGGAACAGGGGGAGTGGGCAAGAGACCCAGTACTTC.

The chain is built from TRBV7-8 and TRBJ2-5, with TRBD1 as a possible D gene (6 bases). Germline CDR1 and CDR2: SGHVS and FQNEAQ. CDR3 length equals 13 residues. V was clipped by 1 base and J by 5 bases, with 8 bases between them. The CDR3 nucleotides read TGTGCCAGCAGCTTAGACAGGGCGGAGACCCAGTACTTC. It codes for CASSLDRAETQYF.